These 7 T cell receptor beta chains came from one sample sequenced in a study of tumor T cells in aggressive B-cell lymphoma (dated by TCRdb to between 2016 and 2019). The protocol used for the library was the immunoSEQ multiplex PCR assay. TCRdb took over this immuneACCESS table, retaining in-frame rearrangements with V and J assigned. Such tables are incomplete; in checked studies, under half of the missing clones stem from an unresolved V gene, and the remainder is unexplained. This sample is represented by about 3,900 clones; 75% to 90% of them were singletons. The ten largest account for about 3.7% of the sample. The sample was tumor tissue. The receptors come from an adult with diffuse large B cell lymphoma.

V and J are TRBV7-2 and TRBJ2-5, with a weak D call TRBD1 (6 bases). In germline, CDR1 is SGHTA, CDR2 FQGNSA. V was trimmed by 5 bases and J by 5 bases, leaving 15 bases between them. This CDR3 contains 14 residues. The CDR3: CASSPRTVDETQYF. The CDR3 nucleotides are TGTGCCAGCAGCCCCAGGACAGTAGATGAGACCCAGTACTTC. Full variable domain (outside the CDR3, taken from reference TRBV7-2 and TRBJ2-5): GAGVSQSPSNKVTEKGKDVELRCDPISGHTALYWYRQSLGQGLEFLIYFQGNSAPDKSGLPSDRFSAERTGGSVSTLTIQRTQQEDSAVYLCASSPRTVDETQYFGPGTRLLVL.

The chain carries TRBV27 and TRBJ2-2; 7 nucleotides agree with TRBD1. Germline V gives CDR1 MNHEY, CDR2 SMNVEV (reference sequence). This CDR3 spans 14 amino acids. V lost 5 bases and J lost 6; bases outside the gene matches: 6. CDR3 bases: TGTGCCAGCAGTCCCACAGGGGCCCCCGGGGAGCTGTTTTTT. This codes for CASSPTGAPGELFF.

V gene TRBV29-1 combines with J gene TRBJ2-2, with D uncertain. The length of the CDR3 is 12 residues. Deletions cut 4 bases from V and 6 bases from J, with 9 bases between. In germline, CDR1 is SQVTM, CDR2 ANQGSEA. CDR3 nucleotides: TGCAGCGTTGGTTTGGCTGCCGGGGAGCTGTTTTTT. This translates into CSVGLAAGELFF.

The V call is TRBV11-2, the J call TRBJ1-2; 7 bases line up with TRBD1. This CDR3 comprises 14 residues. V lost 0 bases, J lost 5 bases, and 3 bases stayed unmatched. CDR1 SGHAT and CDR2 FQNNGV come from the germline V gene. In DNA, the CDR3 is TGTGCCAGCAGCTTAGAAGACAGGGAGTATGGCTACACCTTC. It codes for CASSLEDREYGYTF.

The V call is TRBV5-1, the J call TRBJ2-2, with 7 bases matching TRBD1. CDR3 size: 14 residues. CDR1 and CDR2 from the germline V gene are SGHRS and YFSETQ. The V segment lost 3 bases and the J segment 4 bases; nucleotides outside the gene matches: 3. The CDR3 nucleotides read TGCGCCAGCAGCTCGGGACAGATCACCGGGGAGCTGTTTTTT. It is translated as CASSSGQITGELFF.

This clone was observed a few times. V and J are TRBV4-2 and TRBJ2-7, with a weak D call TRBD2 (5 bases). The V gene's germline CDR1 is LGHNA and CDR2 YNFKEQ. The CDR3 contains 13 residues. Trimming left V 2 bases short and J 4 bases short, with 9 bases between. Here the CDR3 DNA reads TGTGCCAGCAGCCAATGGACTCAATACGAGCAGTACTTC. This translates into CASSQWTQYEQYF.

This clone occurred a few times. V and J are TRBV7-2 and TRBJ1-1, with D unresolved. CDR3 length: 12 residues. V dropped 9 bases and J dropped 7 bases, with 15 bases sitting between them. The V gene's germline CDR1 is SGHTA and CDR2 FQGNSA. The chain's CDR3 is CARYGEKGEAFF. The CDR3 DNA follows: TGTGCCAGGTACGGGGAGAAGGGTGAAGCTTTCTTT.